These 27 T cell receptor beta chains share one sample of origin, sequenced in a study of T cell repertoires in cytomegalovirus infection. Antigens for these TCRs are unknown. TCRdb re-called the reads with MiXCR, one entry per CDR3 protein. The sample records hundreds of thousands of distinct CDR3 sequences, roughly 29% being singletons. The sequencing used cultured PBMCs, collected from culture after CMV antigen stimulation. These receptors were taken from a human donor in good health (CMV status not recorded). Some clones in this sample may be carry-over from other donors' samples.

In this sample, this clonotype turned up a few times. The chain uses TRBV10-3 and TRBJ1-1, with D tentatively TRBD1 (6 bases). CDR1 and CDR2 (germline): ENHRY, SYGVKD. V was shortened by 6 bases and J by 3 bases, with 11 bases between the two germline ends. This CDR3 is 13 amino acids long. The CDR3: CAIRAGAYTEAFF. CDR3 sequence (DNA): TGTGCCATCAGAGCGGGGGCCTACACTGAAGCTTTCTTT.

This clonotype was seen repeatedly, ten times or more. The rearrangement uses TRBV7-9 and TRBJ2-2; 10 bases fit TRBD2. Germline-derived CDR1 and CDR2 are SEHNR and FQNEAQ (reference sequence). V trimming: 6 bases; J trimming: 2 bases; junction bases outside the gene matches: 6. The CDR3 extends over 16 amino acids. This CDR3 is CASSPGLAANTGELFF. The CDR3 DNA is TGTGCCAGCAGTCCAGGACTAGCGGCCAACACCGGGGAGCTGTTTTTT. The full variable domain, with the rest looked up from reference TRBV7-9 and TRBJ2-2, is DTGVSQNPRHKITKRGQNVTFRCDPISEHNRLYWYRQTLGQGPEFLTYFQNEAQLEKSRLLSDRFSAERPKGSFSTLEIQRTEQGDSAMYLCASSPGLAANTGELFFGEGSRLTVL.

The V gene is TRBV6-2 or TRBV6-3, the J gene TRBJ2-3; D possibly matches TRBD1 or TRBD2 (6 bases each). Germline values: CDR1 MNHEY, CDR2 SVGEGT. The CDR3 runs 16 residues. Trimming shortened V by 0 bases and J by 4 bases, and 14 bases separated the two germline ends. DNA for the CDR3: TGTGCCAGCAGTTACTCGATACAGGGAGGCCCAGATACGCAGTATTTT. Protein product: CASSYSIQGGPDTQYF.

This clonotype showed up just a few times. J is TRBJ1-3 and V is TRBV7-9, with a possible D match to TRBD1 (6 bases). Germline V gene data show CDR1 as SEHNR and CDR2 as FQNEAQ (reference sequence). The CDR3 totals 19 residues. Trimming pared 4 bases from V and 0 bases from J, leaving 22 bases between. The CDR3 loop is CASSSPKDYRAFSGNTIYF. DNA of the CDR3: TGTGCCAGCAGCTCCCCTAAAGATTACAGGGCCTTCTCTGGAAACACCATATATTTT.

The V and J genes are TRBV6-6 and TRBJ2-3; the match to TRBD2 covers 7 bases. Germline values: CDR1 MNHNY, CDR2 SVGAGI (reference sequence). J gave up 0 bases and V 6 bases, and 12 bases lay outside the gene matches. The CDR3 has 17 residues. The CDR3 sequence: CASRKARASGSTDTQYF. Written as DNA, the CDR3 is TGTGCCAGCAGAAAAGCCCGGGCTAGCGGCAGCACAGATACGCAGTATTTT.

The chain couples TRBV6-5 to TRBJ1-6; the D gene is possibly TRBD1 (6 bases). The CDR3 sequence is 16 residues long. The V end was cut by 4 bases, the J end by 4 bases, with 14 bases between. From germline, CDR1 is MNHEY and CDR2 SVGAGI. In nucleotides, the CDR3 is TGTGCCAGCAGTTCCCTTGGACAGAGATATAATTCACCCCTCCACTTT. Translation: CASSSLGQRYNSPLHF.

This clonotype was counted at least ten times. This rearrangement joins TRBV28 to TRBJ2-1, with 12 positions matching TRBD2. The CDR3 consists of 14 residues. Per the germline V gene, CDR1 is MDHEN and CDR2 is SYDVKM. With V trimmed by 6 bases and J by 10 bases, 7 bases remained unmatched. The CDR3, as DNA: TGTGCCAGCAGGGTGACTAGCGGGAGTGAGGAGCAGTTCTTC. Protein product: CASRVTSGSEEQFF.

J is TRBJ1-2 and V is TRBV28, with D unclear. The V end lost 3 bases, the J end lost 8 bases, and 13 bases lay between the germline ends. The germline CDR1 and CDR2 sequences are MDHEN and SYDVKM. The CDR3 has 13 residues. CDR3 amino acids: CASSFGSPAGYTF. CDR3 DNA sequence: TGTGCCAGCAGTTTCGGTAGTCCGGCGGGCTACACCTTC.

This clonotype appeared many times. This chain uses TRBV6-1 with TRBJ2-5, with 14 nucleotides matching TRBD2. This CDR3 spans 15 amino acids. Trimming took 10 bases from V and 5 from J; bases not matched to a gene: 9. CDR1 MNHNS and CDR2 SASEGT come from the germline V gene. The DNA for the CDR3 is TGTGCCACCGCGACTAGCGGGGGGGGGAGGGAGACCCAGTACTTC. It encodes CATATSGGGRETQYF.

This sequence joins TRBV20-1 and TRBJ2-1, with D possibly matching TRBD2 (5 bases). The germline V gene has CDR1 DFQATT and CDR2 SNEGSKA (reference sequence). V was pared by 6 bases and J by 5 bases, with 20 bases between. This CDR3 spans 15 amino acids. The CDR3 coding sequence is TGCAGTGCCCTCTACCCGGGATCCAACCACAATGAGCAGTTCTTC. Its protein product is CSALYPGSNHNEQFF.

The chain employs TRBV7-9 and TRBJ2-4, with 7 bases lining up with TRBD1. In germline, CDR1 is SEHNR, CDR2 FQNEAQ (reference sequence). Trimming removed 5 bases from V and 6 bases from J; junction bases left unmatched: 7. The CDR3 covers 14 residues. Here the CDR3 DNA reads TGTGCCAGCAGCCCTAGGACAGGCTCAAACATTCAGTACTTC. Amino acids: CASSPRTGSNIQYF.

This clonotype was counted only a few times. The rearrangement links TRBV7-6 to TRBJ2-3, with TRBD2 matching 9 bases. CDR1 SGHVS and CDR2 FNYEAQ come from the germline V gene. The length of the CDR3 is 16 residues. Germline trimming cut 3 bases from V and 2 bases from J; bases unmatched to any gene: 6. The CDR3 here is CASSFLLAGNTDTQYF. CDR3 sequence (DNA): TGTGCCAGCAGCTTCCTTCTAGCGGGGAACACAGATACGCAGTATTTT.

This clonotype was picked up a small number of times. The chain links TRBV27 to TRBJ1-1, with a possible D match to TRBD1 (5 bases). Germline V gene data show CDR1 as MNHEY and CDR2 as SMNVEV (reference sequence). The CDR3 has 16 amino acids. Trimming took 8 bases from V and 1 from J, leaving 20 bases between them. The CDR3 protein is CASGDFVSLRNTEAFF. CDR3 sequence (DNA): TGTGCCAGCGGGGACTTCGTGAGTTTGCGGAACACTGAAGCTTTCTTT.

The V call is TRBV12-3 or TRBV12-4, the J call TRBJ2-7; 9 bases map to TRBD1. The CDR3 runs to 16 residues. The J segment lost 1 base and the V segment lost 5 bases, leaving 9 bases of the junction unmatched. CDR3 region: CASSGTPGQGSYEQYF. CDR3 DNA sequence: TGTGCCAGCAGTGGGACCCCGGGACAGGGTTCCTACGAGCAGTACTTC.

This clonotype was detected many times. V and J are TRBV18 and TRBJ1-6; D is unresolved. The germline gives CDR1 KGHSH, CDR2 LQKENI. The CDR3 is 16 amino acids. The V gene lost 3 bases and the J gene lost 10 bases, with 19 bases spanning the gap. CDR3 coding DNA: TGTGCCAGCTCACCGTCGCGGGGTAACGTTGGGTCACCCCTCCACTTT. This codes for CASSPSRGNVGSPLHF.

This clonotype was counted a few times. The V gene is TRBV5-1, the J gene TRBJ1-4; D is ambiguous. Per the germline V gene, CDR1 is SGHRS and CDR2 is YFSETQ. Trimming stripped 0 bases from V and 1 base from J, with 7 bases between. The CDR3 length is 15 residues. The CDR3 is CASSLDPGTNEKLFF. The DNA for the CDR3 is TGCGCCAGCAGCTTGGATCCGGGAACTAATGAAAAACTGTTTTTT.

As to this clonotype: This may be a read error: a much more frequent sequence differs by one nucleotide. V and J are TRBV27 and TRBJ2-1, with TRBD2 matching over 13 bases. Trimming cost V 4 bases and J 8 bases; bases outside gene matches: 11. Germline V gene data show CDR1 as MNHEY and CDR2 as SMNVEV (reference sequence). CDR3 length equals 17 residues. The CDR3 is CASSSYRTSGRLDEQFF. The DNA for the CDR3 is TGTGCCAGCAGTTCCTACCGGACTAGCGGGAGACTCGATGAGCAGTTCTTC.

This chain uses TRBV19 with TRBJ2-7; 15 bases agree with TRBD2. The CDR3 is made up of 18 amino acids. Germline CDR1 reads LNHDA; CDR2 reads SQIVND (reference sequence). V trimming: 3 bases; J trimming: 2 bases; junction bases outside the gene matches: 8. For the CDR3, the DNA is TGTGCCAGTAGTATTGGGGGACTAGCGGGAGGCTCAACCTACGAGCAGTACTTC. As protein: CASSIGGLAGGSTYEQYF.

The table lists this clonotype with a few counts. The chain combines TRBV7-2 with TRBJ2-3; a possible D gene is TRBD2 (6 bases). V was clipped by 0 bases and J by 4 bases, with 14 bases between them. CDR1 and CDR2 from the germline V gene are SGHTA and FQGNSA. The CDR3 has 16 residues. Here the CDR3 DNA reads TGTGCCAGCAGCTTAGCGGGAGGCTCCAGGGCAGATACGCAGTATTTT. It encodes CASSLAGGSRADTQYF. The entire variable domain, with the rest obtained from reference TRBV7-2 and TRBJ2-3, is as follows: GAGVSQSPSNKVTEKGKDVELRCDPISGHTALYWYRQSLGQGLEFLIYFQGNSAPDKSGLPSDRFSAERTGGSVSTLTIQRTQQEDSAVYLCASSLAGGSRADTQYFGPGTRLTVL.

This clonotype has ten or more counts. The V gene is TRBV19, the J gene TRBJ1-2, with D possibly being TRBD1 (6 bases). CDR3 size: 16 residues. CDR1 is LNHDA and CDR2 is SQIVND in the germline V gene (reference sequence). V gave up 0 bases and J gave up 5 bases, with 16 bases separating them. The CDR3 nucleotides read TGTGCCAGTAGTATAGATCTACGGACAGCTCAATATGGCTACACCTTC. It is translated as CASSIDLRTAQYGYTF. Drawing the rest from reference TRBV19 and TRBJ1-2, the complete variable domain is DGGITQSPKYLFRKEGQNVTLSCEQNLNHDAMYWYRQDPGQGLRLIYYSQIVNDFQKGDIAEGYSVSREKKESFPLTVTSAQKNPTAFYLCASSIDLRTAQYGYTFGSGTRLTVV.

The rearrangement uses TRBV12-3 or TRBV12-4 and TRBJ1-5, with D unclear. V dropped 5 bases and J dropped 4 bases, with 12 bases sitting between them. The CDR3 length is 14 residues. The CDR3 sequence is CASSPGLPNQPQHF. In nucleotides, the CDR3 is TGTGCCAGCAGTCCCGGACTGCCAAATCAGCCCCAGCATTTT.

This sequence joins TRBV7-2 and TRBJ2-4, with 7 positions matching TRBD1. J gave up 8 bases and V 2 bases, and 6 bases lay outside the gene matches. This CDR3 has 14 amino acids. The germline CDR1 and CDR2 sequences are SGHTA and FQGNSA. Here the CDR3 DNA reads TGTGCCAGCAGCTTAAAAACAGGGGCACACATTCAGTACTTC. Encoded protein: CASSLKTGAHIQYF.

This clonotype was seen many times. The chain has TRBV27 and TRBJ1-2, with TRBD1 identical over 11 bases. V was clipped by 4 bases and J by 8 bases; unmatched bases: 6. This CDR3 comprises 14 residues. Germline-derived CDR1 and CDR2 are MNHEY and SMNVEV (reference sequence). CDR3 in amino acids: CASSWGQGVSGYTF. CDR3 coding DNA: TGTGCCAGCAGTTGGGGACAGGGGGTTTCAGGCTACACCTTC.

This clonotype was observed a handful of times. The V call is TRBV7-8, the J call TRBJ2-3, with 7 bases that match TRBD2. CDR1 is SGHVS, CDR2 FQNEAQ, per germline. V shed 4 bases, J shed 2 bases, and the junction held 3 bases outside the gene matches. CDR3 length: 14 amino acids. CDR3 in DNA: TGTGCCAGCAGCTCGGGACTACACACAGATACGCAGTATTTT. It yields the protein CASSSGLHTDTQYF.

The rearrangement uses TRBV20-1 and TRBJ1-1; D gene ambiguous. This CDR3 region has 9 residues. The V end was cut by 5 bases, the J end by 8 bases, with 6 bases between. The germline CDR1 and CDR2 sequences are DFQATT and SNEGSKA (reference sequence). The CDR3 loop is CSAGREAFF. DNA of the CDR3: TGCAGTGCTGGACGGGAAGCTTTCTTT.

This clonotype was seen many times. The chain recombines TRBV7-8 with TRBJ2-1; TRBD2 matches at 7 bases. With 5 bases clipped from V and 9 bases from J, the junction kept 10 bases outside the gene matches. The CDR3 loop spans 14 amino acids. Germline assignment: CDR1 SGHVS and CDR2 FQNEAQ. Here the CDR3 reads CASSPSGPGGEQFF. In DNA, the CDR3 is TGTGCCAGCAGCCCCTCCGGGCCGGGGGGTGAGCAGTTCTTC.

This chain links TRBV9 with TRBJ2-5; D is possibly TRBD1 or TRBD2 (5 bases each). Germline CDR1 SGDLS, CDR2 YYNGEE. CDR3 length: 13 amino acids. V dropped 2 bases and J dropped 4 bases, with 9 bases sitting between them. In DNA, the CDR3 is TGTGCCAGCAGCGTTGAGGGGATAGAGACCCAGTACTTC. This sequence encodes CASSVEGIETQYF.